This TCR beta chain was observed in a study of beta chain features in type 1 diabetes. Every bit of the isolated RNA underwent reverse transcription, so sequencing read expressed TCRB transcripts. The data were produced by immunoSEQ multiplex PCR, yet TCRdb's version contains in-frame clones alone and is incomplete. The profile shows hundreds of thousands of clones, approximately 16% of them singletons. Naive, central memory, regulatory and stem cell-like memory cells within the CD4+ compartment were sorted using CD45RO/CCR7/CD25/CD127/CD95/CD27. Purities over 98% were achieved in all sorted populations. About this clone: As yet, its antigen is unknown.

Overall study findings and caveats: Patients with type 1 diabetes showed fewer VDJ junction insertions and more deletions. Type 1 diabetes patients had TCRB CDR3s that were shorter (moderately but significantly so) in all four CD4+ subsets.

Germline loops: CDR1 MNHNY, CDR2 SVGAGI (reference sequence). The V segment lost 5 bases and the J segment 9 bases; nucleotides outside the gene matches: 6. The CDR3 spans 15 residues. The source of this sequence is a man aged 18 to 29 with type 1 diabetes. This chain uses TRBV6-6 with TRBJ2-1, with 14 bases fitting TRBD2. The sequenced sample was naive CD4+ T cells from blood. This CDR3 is CASSKTSGGASEQFF. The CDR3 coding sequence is TGTGCCAGCAGTAAGACTAGCGGGGGGGCCTCTGAGCAGTTCTTC.